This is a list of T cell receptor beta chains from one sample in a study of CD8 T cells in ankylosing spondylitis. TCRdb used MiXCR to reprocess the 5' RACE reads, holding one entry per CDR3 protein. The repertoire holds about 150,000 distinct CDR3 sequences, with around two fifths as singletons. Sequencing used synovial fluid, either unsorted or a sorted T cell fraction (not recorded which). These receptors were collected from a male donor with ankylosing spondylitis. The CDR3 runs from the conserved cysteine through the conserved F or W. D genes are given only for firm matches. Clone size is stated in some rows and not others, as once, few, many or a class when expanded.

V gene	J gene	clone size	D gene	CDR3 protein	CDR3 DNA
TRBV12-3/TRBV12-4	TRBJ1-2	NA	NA	CASSPTGNYGYTF	TGTGCCAGCAGTCCGACAGGAAACTATGGCTACACCTTC
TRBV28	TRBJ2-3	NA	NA	CASSLFQGVIHTQYF	TGTGCCAGCAGTTTATTTCAGGGTGTTATACATACGCAGTATTTT
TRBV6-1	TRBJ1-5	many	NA	CASSESQGYSNQPQHF	TGTGCCAGCAGTGAATCCCAGGGATATAGCAATCAGCCCCAGCATTTT
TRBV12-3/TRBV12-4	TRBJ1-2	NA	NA	CASTPTDSNYGYTF	TGTGCCAGCACCCCGACAGATTCTAACTATGGCTACACCTTC
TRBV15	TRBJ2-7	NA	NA	CATSRAGENYEQYF	TGTGCCACCAGCAGAGCCGGGGAGAACTACGAGCAGTACTTC
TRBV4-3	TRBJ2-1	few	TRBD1	CASSQDQGAGYNEQFF	TGCGCCAGCAGCCAAGACCAGGGGGCGGGCTACAATGAGCAGTTCTTC
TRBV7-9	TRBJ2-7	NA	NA	CASSLEYYEQYF	TGTGCCAGCAGCTTAGAGTACTACGAGCAGTACTTC
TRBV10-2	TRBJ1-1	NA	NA	CASSAGGGGTEAFF	TGCGCCAGCAGTGCCGGGGGAGGAGGTACTGAAGCTTTCTTT
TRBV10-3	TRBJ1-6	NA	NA	CATTSPGQSMDSPLHF	TGTGCCACCACCTCCCCCGGGCAGAGTATGGATTCACCCCTCCACTTT
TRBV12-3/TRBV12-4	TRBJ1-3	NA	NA	CASGPSGNTIYF	TGTGCCAGCGGCCCCTCTGGAAACACCATATATTTT
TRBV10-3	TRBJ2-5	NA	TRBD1	CAISESWTGVEETQYF	TGTGCCATCAGTGAGTCTTGGACAGGGGTCGAAGAGACCCAGTACTTC
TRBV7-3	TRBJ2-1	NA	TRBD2	CASSLNSYSGTLGNEQFF	TGTGCCAGCAGCTTAAACAGCTATAGCGGGACCCTCGGCAATGAGCAGTTCTTC
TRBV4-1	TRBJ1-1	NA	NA	CASSQDGGRTQRTEAFF	TGCGCCAGCAGCCAAGACGGTGGCAGAACGCAAAGAACCGAAGCTTTCTTT
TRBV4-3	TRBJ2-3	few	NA	CASSRLGISGTDTQYF	TGCGCCAGCAGCCGGCTAGGGATCTCCGGCACAGATACGCAGTATTTT
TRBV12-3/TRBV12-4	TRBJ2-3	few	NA	CASTLRRDSPGHADTQYF	TGTGCCAGCACCCTCAGGAGAGACTCCCCAGGTCACGCAGATACGCAGTATTTT
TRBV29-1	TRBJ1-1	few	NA	CSVEPDTPMNTEAFF	TGCAGCGTTGAACCAGATACCCCCATGAACACTGAAGCTTTCTTT
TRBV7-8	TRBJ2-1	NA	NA	CASSVGGLGGEQFF	TGTGCCAGCAGCGTAGGGGGCCTGGGGGGTGAGCAGTTCTTC
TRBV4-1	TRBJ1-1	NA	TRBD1	CASRAGGGKSEAFF	TGCGCCAGCAGGGCAGGGGGGGGAAAATCTGAAGCTTTCTTT
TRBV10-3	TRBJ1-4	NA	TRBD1	CAISEEGRGSTNEKLFF	TGTGCCATCAGTGAGGAGGGCAGGGGGTCAACTAATGAAAAACTGTTTTTT
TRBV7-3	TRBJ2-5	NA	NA	CASSSRGQETQYF	TGTGCCAGCAGCTCCCGGGGGCAAGAGACCCAGTACTTC
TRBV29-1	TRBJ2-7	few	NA	CPEGRPKYEQYF	TGCCCTGAGGGTAGACCGAAATACGAGCAGTACTTC
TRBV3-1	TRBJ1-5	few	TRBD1	CASSQETGGWPQHF	TGTGCCAGCAGCCAGGAAACAGGGGGGTGGCCCCAGCATTTT
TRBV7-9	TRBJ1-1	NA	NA	CASRYMNTEAFF	TGTGCCAGCAGATACATGAACACTGAAGCTTTCTTT
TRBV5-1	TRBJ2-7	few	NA	CASSLVGVEQYF	TGCGCCAGCAGCTTGGTGGGGGTGGAGCAGTACTTC
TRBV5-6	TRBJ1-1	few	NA	CASSFPPGPEAFF	TGTGCCAGCAGCTTTCCCCCGGGGCCTGAAGCTTTCTTT
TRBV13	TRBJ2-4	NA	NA	CASSLVSGPKNIQYF	TGTGCCAGCAGCTTAGTCTCCGGGCCTAAAAACATTCAGTACTTC
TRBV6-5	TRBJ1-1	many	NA	CASSFTGMGTEAFF	TGTGCCAGCAGTTTCACAGGGATGGGCACTGAAGCTTTCTTT
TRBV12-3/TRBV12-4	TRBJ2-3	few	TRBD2	CASSFPSGSGADTQYF	TGTGCCAGCAGTTTCCCTAGCGGGAGTGGTGCAGATACGCAGTATTTT
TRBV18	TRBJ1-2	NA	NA	CASSPPREHGYTF	TGTGCCAGCTCACCACCACGGGAGCATGGCTACACCTTC
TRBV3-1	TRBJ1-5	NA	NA	CASSTTDPRGQPQHF	TGTGCCAGCAGCACGACAGACCCTCGAGGGCAGCCCCAGCATTTT
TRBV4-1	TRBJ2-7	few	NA	CASSPGNSYEQYF	TGCGCCAGCAGCCCGGGAAATTCCTACGAGCAGTACTTC
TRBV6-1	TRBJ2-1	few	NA	CASSLPGGAWNEQFF	TGTGCCAGCAGCCTTCCCGGCGGGGCCTGGAATGAGCAGTTCTTC
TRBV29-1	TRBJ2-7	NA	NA	CSVEGVSGPSSYEQYF	TGCAGCGTTGAAGGGGTCTCGGGTCCGAGCTCCTACGAGCAGTACTTC
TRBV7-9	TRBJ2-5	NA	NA	CASSSKTGYQETQYF	TGTGCCAGCAGTTCGAAGACAGGTTACCAAGAGACCCAGTACTTC
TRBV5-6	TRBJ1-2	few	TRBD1	CASSLKWGQGTRGYTF	TGTGCCAGCAGCTTGAAATGGGGACAGGGTACGCGAGGCTACACCTTC
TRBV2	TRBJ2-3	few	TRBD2	CASSESLAVLGDTQYF	TGTGCCAGCAGTGAATCTCTAGCGGTGTTGGGAGATACGCAGTATTTT
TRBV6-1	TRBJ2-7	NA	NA	CASSESSDKSYEQYF	TGTGCCAGCAGTGAATCTTCCGATAAATCCTACGAGCAGTACTTC
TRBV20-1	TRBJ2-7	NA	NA	CSAMCWGEQYF	TGCAGTGCTATGTGCTGGGGCGAGCAGTACTTC